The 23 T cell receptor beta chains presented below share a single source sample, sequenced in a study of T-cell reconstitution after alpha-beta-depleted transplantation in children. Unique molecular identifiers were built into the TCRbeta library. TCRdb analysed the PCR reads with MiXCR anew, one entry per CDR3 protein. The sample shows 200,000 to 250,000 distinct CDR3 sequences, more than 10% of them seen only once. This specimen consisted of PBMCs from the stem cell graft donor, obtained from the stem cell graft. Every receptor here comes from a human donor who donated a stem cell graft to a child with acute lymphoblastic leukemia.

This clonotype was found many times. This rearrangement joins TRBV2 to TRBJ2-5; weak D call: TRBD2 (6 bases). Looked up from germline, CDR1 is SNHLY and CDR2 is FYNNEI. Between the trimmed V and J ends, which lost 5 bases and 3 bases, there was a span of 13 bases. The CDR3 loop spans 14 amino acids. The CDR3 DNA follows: TGTGCCAGCAGTTCCGGGACTCGAAAAGAGACCCAGTACTTC. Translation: CASSSGTRKETQYF.

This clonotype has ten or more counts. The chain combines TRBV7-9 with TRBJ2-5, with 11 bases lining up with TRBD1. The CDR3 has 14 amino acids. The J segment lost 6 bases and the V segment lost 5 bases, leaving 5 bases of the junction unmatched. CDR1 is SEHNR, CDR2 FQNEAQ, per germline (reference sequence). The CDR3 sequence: CASSPGTGGKTQYF. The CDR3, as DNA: TGTGCCAGCAGCCCAGGGACAGGGGGAAAGACCCAGTACTTC.

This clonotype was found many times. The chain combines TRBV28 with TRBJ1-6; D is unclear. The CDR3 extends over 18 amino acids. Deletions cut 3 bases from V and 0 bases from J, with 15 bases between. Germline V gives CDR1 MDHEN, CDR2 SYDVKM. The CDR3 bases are TGTGCCAGCAGTTTCCAATTGGGCAGGAGCTCCTATAATTCACCCCTCCACTTT. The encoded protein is CASSFQLGRSSYNSPLHF.

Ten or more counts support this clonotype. The CDR3 here is CASSLGGYNNQPQHF. The CDR3 coding sequence is TGTGCCAGCAGTTTGGGCGGTTACAATAATCAGCCCCAGCATTTT. The J gene is TRBJ1-5, the V gene TRBV28; D gene unclear. Germline loops: CDR1 MDHEN, CDR2 SYDVKM. The CDR3 spans 15 residues. Trimming took 3 bases from V and 4 from J, leaving 13 bases between them.

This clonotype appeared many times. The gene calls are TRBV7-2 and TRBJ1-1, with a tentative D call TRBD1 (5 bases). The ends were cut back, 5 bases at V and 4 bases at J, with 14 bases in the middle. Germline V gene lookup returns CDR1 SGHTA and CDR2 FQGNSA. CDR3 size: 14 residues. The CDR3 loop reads CASSVQGIVTEAFF. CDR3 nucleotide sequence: TGTGCCAGCAGCGTTCAGGGAATCGTCACTGAAGCTTTCTTT.

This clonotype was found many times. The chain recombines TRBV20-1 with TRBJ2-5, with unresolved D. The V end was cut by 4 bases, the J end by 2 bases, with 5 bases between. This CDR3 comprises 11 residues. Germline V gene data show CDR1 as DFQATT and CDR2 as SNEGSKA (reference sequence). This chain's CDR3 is CSATPQETQYF. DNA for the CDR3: TGCAGTGCTACCCCACAAGAGACCCAGTACTTC.

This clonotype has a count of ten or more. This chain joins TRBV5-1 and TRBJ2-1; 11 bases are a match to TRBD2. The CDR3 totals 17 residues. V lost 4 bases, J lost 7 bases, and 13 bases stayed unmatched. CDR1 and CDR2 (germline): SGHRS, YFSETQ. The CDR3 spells CASSPSSGRVIANEQFF. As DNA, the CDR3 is TGCGCCAGCAGCCCAAGTAGCGGGAGGGTAATTGCGAATGAGCAGTTCTTC.

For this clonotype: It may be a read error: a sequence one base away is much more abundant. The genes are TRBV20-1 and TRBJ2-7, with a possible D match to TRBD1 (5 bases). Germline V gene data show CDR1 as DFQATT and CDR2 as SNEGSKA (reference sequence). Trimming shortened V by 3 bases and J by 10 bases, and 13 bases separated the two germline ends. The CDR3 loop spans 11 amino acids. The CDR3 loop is CSASSDRHQYF. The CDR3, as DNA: TGCAGTGCTAGTTCAGACAGACACCAGTACTTC.

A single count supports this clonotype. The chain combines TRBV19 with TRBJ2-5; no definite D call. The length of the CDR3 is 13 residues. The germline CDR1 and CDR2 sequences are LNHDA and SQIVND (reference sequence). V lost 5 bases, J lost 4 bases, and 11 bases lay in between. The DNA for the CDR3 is TGTGCCAGTAGTTCGCGGAGTGGAGAGACCCAGTACTTC. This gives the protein CASSSRSGETQYF.

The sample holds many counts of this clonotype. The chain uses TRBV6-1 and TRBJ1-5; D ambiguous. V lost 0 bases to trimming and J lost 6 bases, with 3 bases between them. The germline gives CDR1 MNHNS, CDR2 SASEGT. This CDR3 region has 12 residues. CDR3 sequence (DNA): TGTGCCAGCAGTGAAGCGGGTCAGCCCCAGCATTTT. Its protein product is CASSEAGQPQHF.

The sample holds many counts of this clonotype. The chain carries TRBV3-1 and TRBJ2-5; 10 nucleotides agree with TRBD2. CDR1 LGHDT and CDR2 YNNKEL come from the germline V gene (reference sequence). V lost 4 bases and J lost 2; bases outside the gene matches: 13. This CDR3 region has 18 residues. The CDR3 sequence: CASSPRGASGGLQETQYF. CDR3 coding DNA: TGTGCCAGCAGCCCCAGAGGGGCTAGCGGGGGCCTTCAAGAGACCCAGTACTTC.

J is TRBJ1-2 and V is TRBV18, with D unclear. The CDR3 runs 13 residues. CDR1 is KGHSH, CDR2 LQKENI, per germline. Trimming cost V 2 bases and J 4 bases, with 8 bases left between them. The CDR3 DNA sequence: TGTGCCAGCTCACCAGACCCGGCCTATGGCTACACCTTC. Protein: CASSPDPAYGYTF.

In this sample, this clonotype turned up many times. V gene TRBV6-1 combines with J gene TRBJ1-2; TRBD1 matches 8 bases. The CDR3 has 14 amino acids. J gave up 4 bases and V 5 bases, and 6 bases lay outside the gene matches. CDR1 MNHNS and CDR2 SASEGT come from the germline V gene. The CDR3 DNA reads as TGTGCCAGCAGTCCGGGACAGGATTTCTATGGCTACACCTTC. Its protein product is CASSPGQDFYGYTF.

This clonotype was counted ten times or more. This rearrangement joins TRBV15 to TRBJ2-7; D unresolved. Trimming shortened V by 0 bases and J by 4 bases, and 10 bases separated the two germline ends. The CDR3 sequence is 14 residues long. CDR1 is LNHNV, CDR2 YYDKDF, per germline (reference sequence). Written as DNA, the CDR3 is TGTGCCACCAGCAGAGATCGTGCAGATTACGAGCAGTACTTC. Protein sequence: CATSRDRADYEQYF.

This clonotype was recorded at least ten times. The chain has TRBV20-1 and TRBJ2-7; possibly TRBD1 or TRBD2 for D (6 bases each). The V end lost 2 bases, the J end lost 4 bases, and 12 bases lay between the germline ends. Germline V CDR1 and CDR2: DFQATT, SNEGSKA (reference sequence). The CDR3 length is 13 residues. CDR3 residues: CSARTRGGYEQYF. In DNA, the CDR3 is TGCAGTGCTAGAACCAGGGGAGGTTACGAGCAGTACTTC.

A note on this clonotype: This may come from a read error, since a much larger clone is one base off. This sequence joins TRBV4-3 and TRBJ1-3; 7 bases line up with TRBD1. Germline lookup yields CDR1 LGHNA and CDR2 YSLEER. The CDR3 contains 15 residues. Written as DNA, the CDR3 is TGCGCCAGCAGCCAAGGACAGGGTGCTGGAAACACCATGTATTTT. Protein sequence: CASSQGQGAGNTMYF.

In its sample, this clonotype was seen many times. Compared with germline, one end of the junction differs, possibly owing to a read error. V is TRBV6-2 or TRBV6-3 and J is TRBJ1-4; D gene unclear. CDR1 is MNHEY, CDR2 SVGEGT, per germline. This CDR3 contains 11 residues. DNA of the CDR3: TGTGCCAGCAGTCAAAATGGAAAACTGTTTTTT. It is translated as CASSQNGKLFF.

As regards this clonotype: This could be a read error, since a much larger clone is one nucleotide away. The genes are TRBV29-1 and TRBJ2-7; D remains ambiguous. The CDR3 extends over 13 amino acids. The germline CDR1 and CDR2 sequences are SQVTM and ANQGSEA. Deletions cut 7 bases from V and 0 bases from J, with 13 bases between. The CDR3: CSGIVIASYEQYF. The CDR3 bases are TGCAGCGGAATAGTCATCGCCTCCTACGAGCAGTACTTC.

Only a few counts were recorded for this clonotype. The CDR3, as DNA: TGCGCCAGCCGACAGGGCTCTAGCACAGATACGCAGTATTTT. It translates to CASRQGSSTDTQYF. The chain uses TRBV5-1 and TRBJ2-3, with 7 positions matching TRBD1. The CDR3 contains 14 residues. Trimming cost V 7 bases and J 0 bases; bases outside gene matches: 5. In germline, CDR1 is SGHRS, CDR2 YFSETQ.

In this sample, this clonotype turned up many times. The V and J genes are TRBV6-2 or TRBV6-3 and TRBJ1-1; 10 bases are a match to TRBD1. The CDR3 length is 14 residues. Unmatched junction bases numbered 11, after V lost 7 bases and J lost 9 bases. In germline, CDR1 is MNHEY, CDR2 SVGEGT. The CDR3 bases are TGTGCCAGCATTAAGACAGGGGGCGTAGGAAAAGCTTTCTTT. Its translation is CASIKTGGVGKAFF.

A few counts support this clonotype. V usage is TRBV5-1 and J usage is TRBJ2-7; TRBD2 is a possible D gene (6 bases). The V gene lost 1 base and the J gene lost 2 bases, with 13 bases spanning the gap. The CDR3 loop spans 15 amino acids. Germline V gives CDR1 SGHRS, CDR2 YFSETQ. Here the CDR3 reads CASSLQRGSAYEQYF. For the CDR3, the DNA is TGCGCCAGCAGCTTGCAACGGGGGTCCGCCTACGAGCAGTACTTC.

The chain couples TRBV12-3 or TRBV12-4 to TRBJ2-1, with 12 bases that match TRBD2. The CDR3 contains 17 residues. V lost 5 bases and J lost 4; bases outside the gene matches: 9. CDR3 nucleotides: TGTGCCAGCAGTCCCGGACTAGCGGGAATACGTTACAATGAGCAGTTCTTC. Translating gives CASSPGLAGIRYNEQFF.

CDR3 coding DNA: TGCGCCAGCAGCTTTCATGGGCCGGGACCGACTAATGAAAAACTGTTTTTT. Amino acids: CASSFHGPGPTNEKLFF. This chain links TRBV5-1 with TRBJ1-4; D is perhaps TRBD1 (5 bases). Trimming stripped 2 bases from V and 2 bases from J, with 16 bases between. The CDR3 is 17 amino acids. CDR1 and CDR2 from the germline V gene are SGHRS and YFSETQ.